The 14 T cell receptor beta chains listed next were all sequenced from one sample in a study of vaccination and CD4 T cells after COVID-19. These receptors have no identified antigens. Treatment in this sample: approximately nine-day PBMC culture with coronavirus spike peptide pools or control peptides (ViraFEST assay). The Oncomine TCR Beta short-read assay sequenced DNA from cultured CD4+ T cells. TCRdb passed the PCR reads through MiXCR, listing each CDR3 protein once. The table has over 8,500 distinct CDR3 sequences, 43% seen once. The material sequenced was CD4+ T cells from blood, cultured in vitro. The receptors stem from a human donor who had recovered from COVID-19.

This clonotype was seen a handful of times. This sequence joins TRBV20-1 and TRBJ2-3, with 11 bases matching TRBD2. Germline CDR1 DFQATT, CDR2 SNEGSKA (reference sequence). V lost 5 bases and J lost 3; bases outside the gene matches: 10. This CDR3 has 16 amino acids. The CDR3 loop is CSAPPSTSGVTDTQYF. The DNA for the CDR3 is TGCAGTGCTCCACCGTCGACTAGCGGGGTGACAGATACGCAGTATTTT.

The chain links TRBV5-4 to TRBJ1-1, with no clear D. Trimming stripped 4 bases from V and 0 bases from J, with 13 bases between. The germline CDR1 and CDR2 sequences are SGHNT and YYREEE (reference sequence). The CDR3 length is 15 residues. The CDR3, as DNA: TGTGCCAGCAGCCCGAGGGAGGGCATGAACACTGAAGCTTTCTTT. Its protein product is CASSPREGMNTEAFF.

This clonotype came up a few times. The rearrangement uses TRBV24-1 and TRBJ2-3, with D hard to call. The germline V gene encodes CDR1 KGHDR and CDR2 SFDVKD. With 1 base removed from V and 1 base from J, the gap between germline ends came to 2 bases. The CDR3 length is 13 residues. CDR3 residues: CATSDFGTDTQYF. CDR3 DNA sequence: TGTGCCACCAGTGATTTCGGCACAGATACGCAGTATTTT.

The chain carries TRBV6-2 or TRBV6-3 and TRBJ2-3; D is perhaps TRBD1 or TRBD2 (5 bases each). Germline V CDR1 and CDR2: MNHEY, SVGEGT. Trimming cost V 3 bases and J 4 bases, with 14 bases left between them. The CDR3 covers 15 residues. The chain's CDR3 is CASSYGTYTPDTQYF. For the CDR3, the DNA is TGTGCCAGCAGTTATGGGACCTATACCCCAGATACGCAGTATTTT.

This clonotype is categorized as large. The chain employs TRBV7-2 and TRBJ1-1; 7 bases agree with TRBD1. The junction had 11 bases not matched to a gene; V was cut back by 3 bases and J by 1 base. Germline CDR1 is SGHTA and CDR2 is FQGNSA. The CDR3 has 17 amino acids. The CDR3 region has the DNA TGTGCCAGCAGCTTTTGGGAGACCGGGACAGCGAACACTGAAGCTTTCTTT. This gives the protein CASSFWETGTANTEAFF.

The V gene is TRBV30, the J gene TRBJ1-3; the D is unclear. The CDR3 totals 15 residues. Germline values: CDR1 GTSNPN, CDR2 SVGIG (reference sequence). V lost 2 bases, J lost 4 bases, and 15 bases lay in between. The CDR3 coding sequence is TGTGCCTGGAGTCCCGCCCGAATCCTAGGAAACACCATATATTTT. This gives the protein CAWSPARILGNTIYF.

This clonotype is labeled as medium-sized. The chain is built from TRBV2 and TRBJ2-2; D possibly corresponds to TRBD2 (6 bases). CDR1 and CDR2 (germline): SNHLY, FYNNEI. This CDR3 contains 14 residues. The V end was cut by 6 bases, the J end by 6 bases, with 14 bases between. The CDR3 sequence is CASRVDYMAGELFF. The DNA for the CDR3 is TGTGCCAGCAGAGTGGACTATATGGCCGGGGAGCTGTTTTTT.

This chain joins TRBV12-3 or TRBV12-4 and TRBJ1-1; D is ambiguous. V shed 3 bases and J shed 1 base, with 9 bases lying between them. This CDR3 contains 14 residues. CDR3 protein: CASSFGGPNTEAFF. For the CDR3, the DNA is TGTGCCAGCAGTTTTGGCGGCCCGAACACTGAAGCTTTCTTT.

This chain joins TRBV11-3 and TRBJ2-2; 7 positions agree with TRBD2. Germline CDR1 SGHNT, CDR2 YENEEA. J was trimmed by 0 bases and V by 5 bases; bases with no gene match: 9. This CDR3 has 17 residues. For the CDR3, the DNA is TGTGCCAGCAGCCCGCCTGGGGGGGGGACGAACACCGGGGAGCTGTTTTTT. This encodes CASSPPGGGTNTGELFF. Full variable domain (remainder filled in from reference TRBV11-3 and TRBJ2-2): EAGVVQSPRYKIIEKKQPVAFWCNPISGHNTLYWYLQNLGQGPELLIRYENEEAVDDSQLPKDRFSAERLKGVDSTLKIQPAELGDSAVYLCASSPPGGGTNTGELFFGEGSRLTVL.

This sequence joins TRBV19 and TRBJ1-2, with D unresolved. CDR3 length equals 16 residues. Germline V lookup: CDR1 LNHDA, CDR2 SQIVND (reference sequence). The ends were cut back, 7 bases at V and 5 bases at J, with 23 bases in the middle. The CDR3, as DNA: TGTGCCAGTACCCGGGAACCACTCCCTCCCGCATATGGCTACACCTTC. This sequence encodes CASTREPLPPAYGYTF.

This clonotype was seen more than once but under ten times. J is TRBJ1-1 and V is TRBV6-2 or TRBV6-3; D is undetermined. V lost 2 bases, J lost 4 bases, and 17 bases lay in between. Germline CDR1 reads MNHEY; CDR2 reads SVGEGT. CDR3 length equals 16 residues. The CDR3 here is CASSYRRLNQSTEAFF. DNA of the CDR3: TGTGCCAGCAGTTACCGTCGCCTTAACCAGAGCACTGAAGCTTTCTTT.

The chain combines TRBV2 with TRBJ2-1; D is undetermined. The germline gives CDR1 SNHLY, CDR2 FYNNEI. V lost 6 bases and J lost 4, with 22 bases in between. The CDR3 runs to 17 residues. This chain's CDR3 is CASRWSFGRHKYNEQFF. The CDR3 nucleotides are TGTGCCAGCAGGTGGTCTTTTGGCAGACACAAGTACAATGAGCAGTTCTTC. Using reference TRBV2 and TRBJ2-1 for the parts outside the CDR3, the full variable domain is EPEVTQTPSHQVTQMGQEVILRCVPISNHLYFYWYRQILGQKVEFLVSFYNNEISEKSEIFDDQFSVERPDGSNFTLKIRSTKLEDSAMYFCASRWSFGRHKYNEQFFGPGTRLTVL.

CDR3 DNA: TGTGCCAGTCGCTTCAGGGACACCGGGGAGCTGTTTTTT. Translating gives CASRFRDTGELFF. The V and J genes are TRBV19 and TRBJ2-2; possible D gene TRBD1, 5 bases. Trimming took 8 bases from V and 3 from J, leaving 10 bases between them. CDR3 length: 13 amino acids. The germline V gene has CDR1 LNHDA and CDR2 SQIVND (reference sequence).

The V gene is TRBV19, the J gene TRBJ1-4; weak D call: TRBD1 (5 bases). CDR1 LNHDA and CDR2 SQIVND come from the germline V gene (reference sequence). The CDR3 loop spans 14 amino acids. Deletions cut 3 bases from V and 10 bases from J, with 15 bases between. The CDR3 sequence: CASSITRGEAKLFF. For the CDR3, the DNA is TGTGCCAGTAGTATCACCCGGGGGGAGGCAAAACTGTTTTTT.